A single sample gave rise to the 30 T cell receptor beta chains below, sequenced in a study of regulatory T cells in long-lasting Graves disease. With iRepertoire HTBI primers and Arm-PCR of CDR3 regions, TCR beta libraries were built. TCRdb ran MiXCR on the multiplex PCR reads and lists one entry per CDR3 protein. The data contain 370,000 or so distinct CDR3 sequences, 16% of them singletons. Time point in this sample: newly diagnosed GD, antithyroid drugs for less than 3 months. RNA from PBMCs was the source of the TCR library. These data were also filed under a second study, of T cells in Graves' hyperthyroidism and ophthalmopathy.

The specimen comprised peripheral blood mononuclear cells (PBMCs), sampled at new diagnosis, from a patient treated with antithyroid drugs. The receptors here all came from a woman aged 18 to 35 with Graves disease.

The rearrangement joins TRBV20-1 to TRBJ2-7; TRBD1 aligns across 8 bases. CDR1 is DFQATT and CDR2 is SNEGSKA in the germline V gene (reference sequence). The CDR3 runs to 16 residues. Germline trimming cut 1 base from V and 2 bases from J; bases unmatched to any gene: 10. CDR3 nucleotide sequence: TGCAGTGCTAGAGCCCGGGGTAGGACAGGGCCCTACGAGCAGTACTTC. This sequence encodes CSARARGRTGPYEQYF.

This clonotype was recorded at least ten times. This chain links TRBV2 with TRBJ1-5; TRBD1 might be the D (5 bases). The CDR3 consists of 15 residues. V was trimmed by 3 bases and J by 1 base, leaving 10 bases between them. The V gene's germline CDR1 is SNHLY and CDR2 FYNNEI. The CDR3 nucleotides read TGTGCCAGCAGTGATGAGGGGCTCAGCAATCAGCCCCAGCATTTT. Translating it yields CASSDEGLSNQPQHF.

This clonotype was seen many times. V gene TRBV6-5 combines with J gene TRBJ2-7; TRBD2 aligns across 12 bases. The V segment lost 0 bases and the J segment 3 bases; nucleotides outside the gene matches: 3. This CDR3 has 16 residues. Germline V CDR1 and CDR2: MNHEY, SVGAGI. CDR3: CASSYSKTSGSYEQYF. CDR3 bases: TGTGCCAGCAGTTACTCGAAGACTAGCGGGAGCTACGAGCAGTACTTC.

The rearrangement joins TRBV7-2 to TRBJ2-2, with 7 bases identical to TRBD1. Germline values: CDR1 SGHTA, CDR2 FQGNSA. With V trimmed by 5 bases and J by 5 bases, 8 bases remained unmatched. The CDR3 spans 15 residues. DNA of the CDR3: TGTGCCAGCAGCCGTGACAGGGTTCGGACCGGGGAGCTGTTTTTT. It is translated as CASSRDRVRTGELFF.

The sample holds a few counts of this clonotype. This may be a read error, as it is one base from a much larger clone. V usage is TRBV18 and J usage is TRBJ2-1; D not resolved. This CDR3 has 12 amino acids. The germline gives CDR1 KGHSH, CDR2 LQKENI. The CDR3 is CAGSSLANEQFF. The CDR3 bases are TGTGCCGGCTCCTCATTGGCCAATGAGCAGTTCTTC.

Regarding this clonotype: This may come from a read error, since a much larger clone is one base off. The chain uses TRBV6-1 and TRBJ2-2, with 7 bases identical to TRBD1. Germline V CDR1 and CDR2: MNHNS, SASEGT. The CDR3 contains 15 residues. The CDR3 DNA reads TGTGCCAGCAGTACGACAGGGTTGGTGACCGGGGAGCTGTTATTT. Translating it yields CASSTTGLVTGELLF.

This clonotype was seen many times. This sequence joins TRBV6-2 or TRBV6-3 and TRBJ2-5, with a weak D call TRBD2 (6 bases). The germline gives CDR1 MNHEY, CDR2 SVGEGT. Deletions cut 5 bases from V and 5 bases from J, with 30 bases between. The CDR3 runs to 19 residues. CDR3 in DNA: TGTGCCAGCAGTGAAGGAGTAGGGGCCTACCTTAAGGGGAGGGAGACCCAGTACTTC. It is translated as CASSEGVGAYLKGRETQYF.

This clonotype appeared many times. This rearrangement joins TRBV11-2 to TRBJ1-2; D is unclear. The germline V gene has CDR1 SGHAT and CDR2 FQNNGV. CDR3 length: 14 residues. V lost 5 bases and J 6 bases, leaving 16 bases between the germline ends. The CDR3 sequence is CASSQEGHGDGYTF. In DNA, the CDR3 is TGTGCCAGCAGCCAGGAAGGGCACGGGGATGGCTACACCTTC. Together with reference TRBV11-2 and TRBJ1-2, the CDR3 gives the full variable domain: EAGVAQSPRYKIIEKRQSVAFWCNPISGHATLYWYQQILGQGPKLLIQFQNNGVVDDSQLPKDRFSAERLKGVDSTLKIQPAKLEDSAVYLCASSQEGHGDGYTFGSGTRLTVV.

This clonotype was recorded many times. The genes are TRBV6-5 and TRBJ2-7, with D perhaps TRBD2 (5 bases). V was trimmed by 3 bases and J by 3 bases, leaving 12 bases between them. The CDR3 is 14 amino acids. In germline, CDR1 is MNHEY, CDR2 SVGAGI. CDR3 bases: TGTGCCAGCAGTTATACCCGGGATCACTACGAGCAGTACTTC. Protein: CASSYTRDHYEQYF.

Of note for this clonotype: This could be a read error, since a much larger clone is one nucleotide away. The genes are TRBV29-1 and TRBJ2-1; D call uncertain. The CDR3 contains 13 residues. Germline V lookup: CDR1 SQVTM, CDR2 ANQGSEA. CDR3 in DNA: TGCAGCGTTCTCCGAGGTTACAACAATGAGCAGTCCTTC. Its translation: CSVLRGYNNEQSF.

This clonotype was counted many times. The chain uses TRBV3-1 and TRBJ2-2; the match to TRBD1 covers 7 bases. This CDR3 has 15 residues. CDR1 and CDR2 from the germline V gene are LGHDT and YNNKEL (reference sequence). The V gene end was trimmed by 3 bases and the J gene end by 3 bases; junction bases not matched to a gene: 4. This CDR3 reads CASSHRGTDTGELFF. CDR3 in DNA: TGTGCCAGCAGCCACAGAGGGACAGACACCGGGGAGCTGTTTTTT.

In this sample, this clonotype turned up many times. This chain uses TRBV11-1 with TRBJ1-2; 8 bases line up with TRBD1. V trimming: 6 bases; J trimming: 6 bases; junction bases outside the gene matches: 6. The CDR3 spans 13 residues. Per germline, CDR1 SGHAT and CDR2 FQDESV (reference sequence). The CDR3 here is CASSKTGEHGYTF. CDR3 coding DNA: TGTGCCAGCAGTAAGACAGGGGAACATGGCTACACCTTC.

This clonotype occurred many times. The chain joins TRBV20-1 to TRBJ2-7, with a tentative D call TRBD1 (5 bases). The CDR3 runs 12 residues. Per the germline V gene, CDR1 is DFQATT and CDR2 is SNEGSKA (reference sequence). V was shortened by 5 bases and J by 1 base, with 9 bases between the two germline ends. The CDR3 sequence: CSADDRSYEQYF. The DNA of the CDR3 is TGCAGTGCTGATGACAGATCCTACGAGCAGTACTTC.

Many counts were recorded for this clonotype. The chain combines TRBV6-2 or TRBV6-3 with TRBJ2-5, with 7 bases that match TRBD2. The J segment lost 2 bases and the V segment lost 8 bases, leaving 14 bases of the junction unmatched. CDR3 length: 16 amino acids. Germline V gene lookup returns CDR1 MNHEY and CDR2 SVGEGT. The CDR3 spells CASGSPMREQQETQYF. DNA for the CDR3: TGTGCCAGCGGTTCCCCGATGCGGGAGCAACAAGAGACCCAGTACTTC.

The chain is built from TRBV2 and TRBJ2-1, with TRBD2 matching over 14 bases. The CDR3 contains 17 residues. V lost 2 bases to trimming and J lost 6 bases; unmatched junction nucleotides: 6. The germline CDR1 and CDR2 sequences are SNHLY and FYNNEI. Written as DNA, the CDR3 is TGTGCCAGCAGTGAACTCGGGACTAGCGGGAGAAGCAATGAGCAGTTCTTC. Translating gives CASSELGTSGRSNEQFF. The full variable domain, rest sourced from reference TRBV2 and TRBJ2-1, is EPEVTQTPSHQVTQMGQEVILRCVPISNHLYFYWYRQILGQKVEFLVSFYNNEISEKSEIFDDQFSVERPDGSNFTLKIRSTKLEDSAMYFCASSELGTSGRSNEQFFGPGTRLTVL.

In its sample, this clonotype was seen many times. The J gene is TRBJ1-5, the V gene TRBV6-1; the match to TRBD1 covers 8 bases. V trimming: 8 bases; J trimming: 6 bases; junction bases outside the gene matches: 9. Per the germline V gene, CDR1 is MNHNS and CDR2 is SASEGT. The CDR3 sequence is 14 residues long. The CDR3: CASEPDRGRQPQHF. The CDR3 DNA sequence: TGTGCCAGCGAACCAGACAGGGGTCGTCAGCCCCAGCATTTT.

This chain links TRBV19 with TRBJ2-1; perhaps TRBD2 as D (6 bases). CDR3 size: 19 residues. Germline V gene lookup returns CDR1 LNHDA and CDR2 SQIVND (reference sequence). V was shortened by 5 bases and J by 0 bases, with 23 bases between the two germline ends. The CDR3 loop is CASSVHGRLATSSYNEQFF. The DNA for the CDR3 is TGTGCCAGTAGTGTACATGGTCGGCTAGCGACGAGCTCCTACAATGAGCAGTTCTTC.

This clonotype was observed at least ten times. CDR3 loop: CASSLESGGSTEAFF. The CDR3 DNA is TGCGCCAGCAGCTTGGAGTCAGGGGGCAGCACTGAAGCTTTCTTT. The chain couples TRBV5-1 to TRBJ1-1; 8 bases are a match to TRBD1. The CDR3 consists of 15 residues. The J segment lost 4 bases and the V segment lost 0 bases, leaving 5 bases of the junction unmatched. Looked up from germline, CDR1 is SGHRS and CDR2 is YFSETQ.

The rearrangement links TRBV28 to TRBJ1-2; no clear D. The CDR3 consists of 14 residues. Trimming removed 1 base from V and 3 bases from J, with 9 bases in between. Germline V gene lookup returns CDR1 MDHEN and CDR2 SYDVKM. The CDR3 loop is CASSLLGGDYGYTF. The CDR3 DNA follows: TGTGCCAGCAGTTTATTGGGCGGCGACTATGGCTACACCTTC.

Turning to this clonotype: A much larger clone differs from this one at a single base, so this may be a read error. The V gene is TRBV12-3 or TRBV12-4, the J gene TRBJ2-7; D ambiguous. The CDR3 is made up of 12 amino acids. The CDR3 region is CASCAGSYGQYF. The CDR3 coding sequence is TGTGCCAGCTGTGCCGGAAGCTACGGGCAGTACTTC.

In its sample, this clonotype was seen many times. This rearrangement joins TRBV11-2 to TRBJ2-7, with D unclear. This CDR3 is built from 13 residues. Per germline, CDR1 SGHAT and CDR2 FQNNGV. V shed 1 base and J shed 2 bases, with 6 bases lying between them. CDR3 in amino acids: CASSLGNPYEQYF. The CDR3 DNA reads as TGTGCCAGCAGCTTAGGGAACCCCTACGAGCAGTACTTC.

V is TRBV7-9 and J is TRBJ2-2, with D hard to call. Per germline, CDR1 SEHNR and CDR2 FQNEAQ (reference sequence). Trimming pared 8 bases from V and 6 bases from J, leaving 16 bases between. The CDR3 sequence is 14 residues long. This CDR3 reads CASPLKDRAGELFF. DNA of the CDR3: TGTGCCAGCCCTTTGAAGGATAGGGCCGGGGAGCTGTTTTTT.

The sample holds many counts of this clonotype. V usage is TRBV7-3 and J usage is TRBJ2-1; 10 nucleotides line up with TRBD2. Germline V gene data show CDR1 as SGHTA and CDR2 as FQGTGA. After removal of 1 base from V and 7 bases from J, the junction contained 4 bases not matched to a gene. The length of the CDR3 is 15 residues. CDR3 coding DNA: TGTGCCAGCAGCTTAATAGCGGGGGGCCATAATGAGCAGTTCTTC. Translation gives CASSLIAGGHNEQFF. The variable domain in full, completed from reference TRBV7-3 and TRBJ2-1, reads GAGVSQTPSNKVTEKGKYVELRCDPISGHTALYWYRQSLGQGPEFLIYFQGTGAADDSGLPNDRFFAVRPEGSVSTLKIQRTERGDSAVYLCASSLIAGGHNEQFFGPGTRLTVL.

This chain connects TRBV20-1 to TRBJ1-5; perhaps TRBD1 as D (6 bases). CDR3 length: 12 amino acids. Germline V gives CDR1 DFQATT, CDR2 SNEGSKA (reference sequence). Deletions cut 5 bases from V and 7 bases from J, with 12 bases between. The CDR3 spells CSAEGERQPQHF. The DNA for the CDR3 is TGCAGTGCTGAGGGGGAGCGGCAGCCCCAGCATTTT.

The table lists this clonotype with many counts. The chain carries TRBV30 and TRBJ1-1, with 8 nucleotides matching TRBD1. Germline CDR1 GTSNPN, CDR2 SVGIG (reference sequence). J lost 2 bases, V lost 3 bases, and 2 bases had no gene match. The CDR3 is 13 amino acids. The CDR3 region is CAWRGQGNTEAFF. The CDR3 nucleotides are TGTGCCTGGAGAGGACAGGGTAACACTGAAGCTTTCTTT.

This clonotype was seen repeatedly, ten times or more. DNA for the CDR3: TGTGCCAGCAGCCAAGGGGTCAGCAGAAACTCCTACGAGCAGTACTTC. This codes for CASSQGVSRNSYEQYF. This chain joins TRBV4-2 and TRBJ2-7; D remains unclear. The CDR3 extends over 16 amino acids. CDR1 is LGHNA, CDR2 YNFKEQ, per germline. V was shortened by 1 base and J by 0 bases, with 13 bases between the two germline ends.

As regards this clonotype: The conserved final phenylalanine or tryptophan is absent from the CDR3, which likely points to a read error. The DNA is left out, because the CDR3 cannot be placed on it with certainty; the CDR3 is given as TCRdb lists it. CDR3 protein: CASRGGEGHVII. The chain combines TRBV6-1 with TRBJ2-7; the table assigns TRBD2, which was not confirmed against the DNA. The CDR3 has 12 residues if both end residues are counted. From germline, CDR1 is MNHNS and CDR2 SASEGT.

This CDR3 is CASSDRPGTGFGGYTF. The CDR3 DNA is TGCGCCAGCAGTGACCGTCCCGGGACAGGGTTCGGTGGCTACACCTTC. The rearrangement joins TRBV10-1 to TRBJ1-2; 9 bases are shared with TRBD1. Trimming removed 3 bases from V and 7 bases from J; junction bases left unmatched: 12. CDR1 is WNHNN, CDR2 SYGVQD, per germline (reference sequence). This CDR3 spans 16 amino acids.

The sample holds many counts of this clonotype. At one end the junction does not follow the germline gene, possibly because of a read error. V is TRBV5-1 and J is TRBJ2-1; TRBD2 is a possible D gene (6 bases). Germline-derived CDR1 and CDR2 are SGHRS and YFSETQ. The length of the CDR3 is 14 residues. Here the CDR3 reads CASSLGGEWNEQFF. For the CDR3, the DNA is TGTGCCAGCAGCTTGGGAGGCGAGTGGAATGAGCAGTTCTTC.

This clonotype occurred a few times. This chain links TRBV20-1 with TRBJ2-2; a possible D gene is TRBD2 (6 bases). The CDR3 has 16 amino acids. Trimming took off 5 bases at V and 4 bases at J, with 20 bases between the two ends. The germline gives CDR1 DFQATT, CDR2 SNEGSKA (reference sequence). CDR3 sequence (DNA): TGCAGTGCTGGCCTAACAGGAGGGTGGGGCACCGGGGAGCTGTTTTTT. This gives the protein CSAGLTGGWGTGELFF.